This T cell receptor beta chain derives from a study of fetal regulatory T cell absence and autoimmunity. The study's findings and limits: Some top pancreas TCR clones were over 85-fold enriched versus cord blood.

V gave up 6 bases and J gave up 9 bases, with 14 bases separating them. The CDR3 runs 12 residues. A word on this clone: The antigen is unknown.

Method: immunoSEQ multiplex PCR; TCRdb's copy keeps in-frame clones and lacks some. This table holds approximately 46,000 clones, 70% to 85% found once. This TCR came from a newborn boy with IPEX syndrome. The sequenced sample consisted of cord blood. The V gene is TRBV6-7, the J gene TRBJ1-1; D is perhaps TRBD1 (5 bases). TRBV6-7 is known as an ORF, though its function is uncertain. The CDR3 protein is CASSQAEGKAFF. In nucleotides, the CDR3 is TGTGCCAGCAGCCAAGCGGAGGGGAAAGCTTTCTTT.